These T cell receptor beta chains were read from a single sample in a study of T cell responses to AZD1222 COVID-19 vaccine. The table came from immunoSEQ multiplex PCR; TCRdb's copy has only in-frame clones and leaves some out. The table shows approximately 200,000 clones, with roughly 94% occurring only once. The sample was peripheral blood, taken 28 days after the second dose of the MenACWY control vaccine. These receptors were collected from an adult who received the MenACWY meningococcal vaccine as a control. CDR3s include the opening cysteine and the closing phenylalanine or tryptophan. D genes are given only for firm matches. Size tells how often a clone was seen (once, few, many) or the class of an expanded clone, and some rows leave it out.

D: .; size: .; J: TRBJ1-1; V: TRBV7-9; CDR3: CASSLRDGNTEAFF; DNA: TGTGCCAGCAGCTTAAGGGACGGTAACACTGAAGCTTTCTTT
D: .; size: .; J: TRBJ2-7; V: TRBV13; CDR3: CASSTGQNYEQYF; DNA: TGTGCCAGCAGTACTGGACAGAACTACGAGCAGTACTTC
D: TRBD1; size: .; J: TRBJ2-7; V: TRBV5-1; CDR3: CASSLGRDRLSYEQYF; DNA: TGCGCCAGCAGCTTAGGCCGGGACAGGCTCTCCTACGAGCAGTACTTC
D: .; size: .; J: TRBJ1-2; V: TRBV28; CDR3: CASSQDSYYGYTF; DNA: TGTGCCAGCAGTCAAGACAGCTACTATGGCTACACCTTC
D: .; size: .; J: TRBJ1-1; V: TRBV19; CDR3: CASRTRTGNTEAFF; DNA: TGTGCCAGTAGGACACGGACCGGGAACACTGAAGCTTTCTTT
D: TRBD2; size: .; J: TRBJ2-1; V: TRBV2; CDR3: CASRGGRAPNEQFF; DNA: TGTGCCAGCAGGGGCGGGAGGGCTCCAAATGAGCAGTTCTTC
D: TRBD2; size: .; J: TRBJ2-7; V: TRBV28; CDR3: CASTGASGGETSEQYF; DNA: TGTGCCAGCACCGGGGCTAGCGGGGGAGAAACCTCCGAGCAGTACTTC
D: .; size: .; J: TRBJ2-5; V: TRBV9; CDR3: CASSPAGRGETQYF; DNA: TGTGCCAGCAGCCCCGCTGGTCGGGGGGAGACCCAGTACTTC
D: .; size: once; J: TRBJ1-6; V: TRBV28; CDR3: CASSLQGLPLHF; DNA: TGTGCCAGCAGTTTGCAGGGATTACCCCTCCACTTT
D: .; size: once; J: TRBJ1-5; V: TRBV6-1; CDR3: CASSESWGDQPQHF; DNA: TGTGCCAGCAGTGAATCGTGGGGGGATCAGCCCCAGCATTTT
D: .; size: .; J: TRBJ2-3; V: TRBV7-9; CDR3: CASSLVSTDTQYF; DNA: TGTGCCAGCAGCTTAGTGAGCACAGATACGCAGTATTTT
D: .; size: .; J: TRBJ1-4; V: TRBV12-3/TRBV12-4; CDR3: CASSPALEKLFF; DNA: TGTGCCAGCAGTCCGGCTCTTGAAAAACTGTTTTTT
D: .; size: .; J: TRBJ2-7; V: TRBV24-1; CDR3: CATSDYGGREQYF; DNA: TGTGCCACCAGTGACTACGGGGGGCGCGAGCAGTACTTC
D: TRBD2; size: .; J: TRBJ2-1; V: TRBV5-1; CDR3: CASSFFSQGLAGNEQFF; DNA: TGCGCCAGCAGCTTTTTTAGCCAGGGACTAGCAGGCAATGAGCAGTTCTTC
D: TRBD1; size: .; J: TRBJ2-7; V: TRBV28; CDR3: CASSLGQFPYEQYF; DNA: TGTGCCAGCAGCCTGGGACAGTTTCCCTACGAGCAGTACTTC
D: TRBD1; size: once; J: TRBJ1-4; V: TRBV28; CDR3: CASRDRQKLFF; DNA: TGTGCCAGCAGGGACAGGCAAAAACTGTTTTTT
D: .; size: .; J: TRBJ2-5; V: TRBV6-5; CDR3: CASTEETQYF; DNA: TGTGCCAGCACGGAAGAGACCCAGTACTTC
D: TRBD1; size: .; J: TRBJ1-5; V: TRBV7-9; CDR3: CASSSGTGIQPQHF; DNA: TGTGCCAGCAGTTCCGGGACAGGCATTCAGCCCCAGCATTTT
D: .; size: .; J: TRBJ2-7; V: TRBV30; CDR3: CAWSVRPGRVYEQYF; DNA: TGTGCCTGGAGTGTAAGGCCAGGTCGAGTCTACGAGCAGTACTTC
D: .; size: .; J: TRBJ2-5; V: TRBV6-5; CDR3: CASTTGPYQETQYF; DNA: TGTGCCAGCACCACAGGACCGTACCAAGAGACCCAGTACTTC
D: .; size: .; J: TRBJ2-7; V: TRBV5-1; CDR3: CASSLARGTYEQYF; DNA: TGCGCCAGCAGCCTAGCGCGGGGAACCTACGAGCAGTACTTC
D: .; size: few; J: TRBJ1-1; V: TRBV5-4; CDR3: CASSLAGRANTEAFF; DNA: TGTGCCAGCAGCTTGGCGGGGAGGGCGAACACTGAAGCTTTCTTT
D: .; size: .; J: TRBJ2-7; V: TRBV4-2; CDR3: CASSQDHQLGEQYF; DNA: TGTGCCAGCAGCCAAGATCACCAACTTGGCGAGCAGTACTTC